The clone carrying this T cell receptor beta chain was recorded at least ten times. As yet, its antigen is unknown. The data originate from a study of T cells after yellow fever vaccination. Study-level information: The authors prepared low-cell-number fractions using SMART-Seq v4 Ultra Low Input.

One entry per CDR3 protein, called by TCRdb with MiXCR from the 5' RACE reads. The sample yields under 250,000 distinct CDR3 sequences, less than 9% seen once. The CDR3 runs to 15 residues. CDR1 DFQATT and CDR2 SNEGSKA come from the germline V gene (reference sequence). Between the trimmed V and J ends, which lost 3 bases and 6 bases, there was a span of 18 bases. Whole-study findings and limits: Contaminants from the bulk population, in the form of abundant clonotypes, could be found in FACS-sorted repertoires. Most clones from primary vaccination resurfaced after the booster (approximately 96% CD4, 88% CD8).

The TCR originated in a man younger than 45 who received the YFV17D yellow fever vaccine. The chain is built from TRBV20-1 and TRBJ2-1, with D perhaps TRBD2 (7 bases). This specimen consisted of CD4+ T cells sorted from PBMCs, obtained 15 days after the yellow fever booster vaccination. The CDR3 DNA follows: TGCAGTGCTAGCCCCCCCGGGGGCGGGAGCAATGAGCAGTTCTTC. Its translation: CSASPPGGGSNEQFF.